This T cell receptor beta chain was obtained from a study of cytomegalovirus exposure and HLA in healthy donors. Germline lookup yields CDR1 MNHEY and CDR2 SVGAGI. Trimming left V 6 bases short and J 0 bases short, with 11 bases between. The CDR3 has 15 residues. The PCR was carried out with 60 Vbeta primers and 13 Jbeta primers. Data came from immunoSEQ multiplex PCR; TCRdb stores just in-frame clones and leaves some out. The data show over 150,000 clones, 77% seen once. Input material: PBMCs. The receptor was derived from a woman aged 30 to 39 in good health and CMV-seropositive. This rearrangement joins TRBV6-5 to TRBJ1-4; possible D gene TRBD1, 5 bases. The CDR3 sequence: CASRDSLATNEKLFF. DNA for the CDR3: TGTGCCAGCAGAGACAGCCTGGCAACTAATGAAAAACTGTTTTTT.